Listed below are T cell receptor beta chains from one sample, sequenced in a study of glioma-infiltrating T cells. TCRdb used MiXCR to reprocess the multiplex PCR reads, holding one entry per CDR3 protein. This repertoire shows a few hundred thousand distinct CDR3 sequences, roughly 41% found once; its top ten account for around 12%. The source material was glioma tissue, nonneoplastic brain tissue, or PBMCs (not recorded which). These receptors came from a human donor with low-grade glioma or glioblastoma, undergoing nonglioma brain surgery, or in good health (not recorded which). Both conserved end residues are part of each CDR3. A D gene is named only where the DNA matches it firmly. Clone size, where shown, is once, few, many, or a class for clones that have expanded.

few	TRBJ1-5	-	TRBV6-1	TGTGCCAGCAGTTATCAAAGCAAAATGGGACAGCCCCAGCATTTT	CASSYQSKMGQPQHF
-	TRBJ2-5	TRBD2	TRBV2	TGTGCCAGCAGTGAGATTAGCGGGAAGGAGACCCAGTACTTC	CASSEISGKETQYF
few	TRBJ2-1	-	TRBV4-1	TGCGCCAGCAGCCAAGCCCCGAATGGACAAGGAATTGAGCAGTTCTTC	CASSQAPNGQGIEQFF
-	TRBJ2-7	TRBD2	TRBV27	TGTGCCAGCAGATTCCTCGTGACTAGCGGGATCTACGAGCAGTACTTC	CASRFLVTSGIYEQYF
few	TRBJ1-2	-	TRBV4-3	TGCGCCAGCAGCCAAGTCGCAGGGGCTTCGGAGGGCTACACCTTC	CASSQVAGASEGYTF
many	TRBJ2-3	TRBD2	TRBV27	TGTGCCAGCAGTAAGGGACTAGCGGGAATAGATACGCAGTATTTT	CASSKGLAGIDTQYF
-	TRBJ2-5	-	TRBV15	TGTGCCACCGCCCGGGATGATGGGGAGACCCAGTACTTC	CATARDDGETQYF
-	TRBJ2-3	TRBD2	TRBV27	TGTGCCAGCCGTGGACTAGCTACCACAGATACGCAGTATTTT	CASRGLATTDTQYF
-	TRBJ2-3	TRBD2	TRBV7-2	TGTGCCAGCAGCTTAGGTGCAGGTTCTTTAGCGGGTATAGATACGCAGTATTTT	CASSLGAGSLAGIDTQYF
-	TRBJ2-5	TRBD2	TRBV11-1	TGTGCCAGCAGTGAGCCCCCCGGGACTATCGACACCGAGACCCAGTACTTC	CASSEPPGTIDTETQYF
many	TRBJ2-1	-	TRBV6-1	TGTGCCAGCACCTCAGGGGCCTCCTACAATGAGCAGTTCTTC	CASTSGASYNEQFF
-	TRBJ2-3	TRBD2	TRBV7-9	TGTGCCAGCAGCTGGACTAGCGGGAGACCAGATACGCAGTATTTT	CASSWTSGRPDTQYF
few	TRBJ2-7	TRBD2	TRBV20-1	TGCAGTGCTAGAGACCCGGGACTAGCGGGAGGGGGGATGTACGAGCAGTACTTC	CSARDPGLAGGGMYEQYF
few	TRBJ1-5	-	TRBV4-3	TGCGCCAGCAGCCAAGAGAGGAATCAGCCCCAGCATTTT	CASSQERNQPQHF
-	TRBJ2-1	TRBD2	TRBV29-1	TGCAGCGTTGAAGACGCCGCTAGCGGGAGGGCCCCCAATGAGCAGTTCTTC	CSVEDAASGRAPNEQFF
-	TRBJ1-1	-	TRBV18	TGTGCCAGCTCACCGGAGGACAGCACTGAAGCTTTCTTT	CASSPEDSTEAFF
-	TRBJ2-7	-	TRBV10-3	TGTGCCATCAGTGAGTCGGGCAGGGGCTACGAGCAGTACTTC	CAISESGRGYEQYF
-	TRBJ1-5	TRBD1	TRBV4-1	TGCGCCAGCAGCCCTGGGGCAGGGGGGGATAGCAATCAGCCCCAGCATTTT	CASSPGAGGDSNQPQHF
-	TRBJ2-5	TRBD1	TRBV5-1	TGCGCCAGCAGCTTGATGGCAGGGGGCCCTGAAGAGACCCAGTACTTC	CASSLMAGGPEETQYF
-	TRBJ2-7	-	TRBV7-8	TGTGTCAGCAGCTTAAGAGGACAGAGAGGGGTCCACGAGCAGTACTTC	CVSSLRGQRGVHEQYF
-	TRBJ2-2	-	TRBV5-5	TGTGCCAGCAGCTTGCCTCGGGACCCTACCGGGGAGCTGTTTTTT	CASSLPRDPTGELFF
few	TRBJ2-3	-	TRBV28	TGTGCCAGCACCCCCGTGGGGGATACAGATACGCAGTATTTT	CASTPVGDTDTQYF